This TCR beta chain came from a study of T cell responses to AZD1222 COVID-19 vaccine. Pooling covered second doses at about 4 or about 12 weeks. CDR1 GTSNPN and CDR2 SVGIG come from the germline V gene (reference sequence). The CDR3 runs to 13 residues. The study's findings and limits: Donors were mostly white British, more females; clonal diversity possibly underestimated. Repertoire sampling was restricted to post-peak T cell response timepoints. Two AZD1222 doses significantly raised spike-specific TCR breadth and depth over controls.

This clone was seen only once. The antigen remains unidentified. Repertoires were generated with immunoSEQ multiplex PCR, while TCRdb's copy carries only in-frame clones and drops some. The sample includes approximately 150,000 clones, around 84% of them seen just once. Here the sequenced sample was peripheral blood, taken 28 days after the second AZD1222 dose. The chain couples TRBV30 to TRBJ1-4; D gene unclear. The clonotype was recovered from an adult who received the AZD1222 COVID-19 vaccine. The CDR3 DNA is TGTGCTGGAACTGTGTTCACTAATGAAAAACTGTTTTTT. This encodes CAGTVFTNEKLFF.